The sequence of this TCR beta chain was determined in a study of blood T cell repertoires in COVID-19 (dated by TCRdb to the early 2020s). General notes on the study: The collaborator samples originated in the United States, Italy and Spain and spanned the acute and convalescent phases of COVID-19. Samples were obtained from the ongoing ImmuneRACE study (first 160 participants) and from about 1,300 subjects provided by 6 global collaborators. A de-identified subject ID, COVID-19 status, age in years and sex were almost always included in the sample metadata. A freely available public database, intended as a resource for researchers studying the immune response to SARS-CoV-2, is where the repertoires were released. Subjects who had been exposed to COVID-19, were actively infected with it, or had recovered from it provided the deeply sampled blood TCRbeta repertoires that made up the dataset. The material from the prospective study consisted of cDNA or gDNA derived from T cells, B-cell-depleted T cells, or PBMCs. Where available, HLA class I and class II types were taken from metadata supplied by the sample provider and were not determined by assay-based typing. The paper as a whole reports these results and caveats: The quantity of clinical and demographic metadata differed by source and by participant and was supplied without curation.

The immunoSEQ Assay, a bias-controlled multiplex PCR, was used to amplify TCRbeta CDR3 regions from genomic DNA. Processing in the source paper ran as follows. The number of nucleated cells in each sample was estimated by amplification of reference gene primers within the assay. To quantify the absolute abundance of each unique TCRbeta CDR3 rearrangement, sequence reads were collapsed and filtered. For each sample, productive Simpson clonality was calculated as the square root of Simpson's diversity index across productive rearrangements. TCRdb mirrors the immuneACCESS table, restricted to in-frame sequences. Some clones are absent from its copies; in checked studies, under half trace to an unresolved V gene, and the reason for the others is unknown. V and J calls plus clone size are reproduced from that table; the DNA served to infer D and trimming. The sample table records over 200,000 clones; 75% to 90% of these occur just once. Around 2.6% of the sample lies in the top ten.

CDR1 and CDR2 (SGHTS, YDEGEE) derive from the germline V gene. The junction shows trimming of 4 bases on V and 9 bases on J, and the gene matches do not reach 9 bases of it. The CDR3 numbers 13 residues from cysteine through phenylalanine. Kept here is only the CDR3 DNA, which spans 39 bases and is read in frame from base 1. Each collaborating institution followed its own protocols to collect whole blood in K2EDTA tubes. Collaborator samples were shipped for TCRbeta analysis as frozen whole blood, isolated PBMCs, or DNA extracted from either sample type. Of note for this clone: Which antigen it targets is not known. No base quality information exists; no much larger clone differs at one position.

Input material: peripheral blood. The V and J segments used are TRBV5-8 and TRBJ2-5, with 7 bases aligning to TRBD2. The clonotype comes from an older woman with active or convalescent COVID-19. The DNA sequence follows: TGTGCCAGCAGCCCGCCCGGTCGGGGGGCCCAGTACTTC. Its translation reads: CASSPPGRGAQYF.